The present entry profiles one T cell receptor (beta chain) with its context. What it recognizes is unknown. This entry is derived from a study of radiation and T cells in renal cell carcinoma. Study-wide results and limits: Top tumor clonotypes rose in blood 2 weeks post-radiation, then contracted.

V dropped 2 bases and J dropped 7 bases, with 14 bases sitting between them. Germline assignment: CDR1 SGHDN and CDR2 FVKESK. This CDR3 has 15 amino acids. The sample's time point: blood 4 weeks post-SBRT, at nephrectomy. The sample's treatment: 15 Gy SBRT to primary tumor, nephrectomy 4 weeks later. Nephrectomy followed 15 Gy stereotactic body radiation by 4 weeks. After SBRT, blood was collected at 2 and 4 weeks, plus baseline. Clear cell pathology was present in this patient's renal cell carcinoma. Some clones are missing from TCRdb's copy, which holds only in-frame ones; the method was immunoSEQ multiplex PCR. Among some 150,000 clones listed, around 88% were seen once.

This chain joins TRBV14 and TRBJ1-4, with no clear D. The origin of this receptor is a woman aged 45-59 years with renal cell carcinoma. The source material was blood, sampled from a patient whose treatment included radiotherapy and nephrectomy. For the CDR3, the DNA is TGTGCCAGCAGCCAAACGGTCAGGTCGACTGAAAAACTGTTTTTT. Amino acids: CASSQTVRSTEKLFF. Full variable domain (missing parts from reference TRBV14 and TRBJ1-4): EAGVTQFPSHSVIEKGQTVTLRCDPISGHDNLYWYRRVMGKEIKFLLHFVKESKQDESGMPNNRFLAERTGGTYSTLKVQPAELEDSGVYFCASSQTVRSTEKLFFGSGTQLSVL.